The 30 T cell receptor beta chains given below trace back to one sample, sequenced in a study of T cell clonotyping in hematopoietic cell transplantation. Clones were read by immunoSEQ multiplex PCR, and TCRdb kept only the in-frame ones, dropping some. The sample records some 19,000 clones, roughly 80% being singletons. Time point of the sample: recipient sample about 28 days before transplant, after cytoreduction. This sample comprised peripheral blood mononuclear cells, obtained before stem cell transplant. These receptors came from a man aged 55 to 70 with acute myeloid leukemia. Some clones in this sample may be carry-over from other donors' samples.

This chain joins TRBV7-2 and TRBJ2-1; D is unclear. Germline V CDR1 and CDR2: SGHTA, FQGNSA. The ends were cut back, 5 bases at V and 6 bases at J, with 8 bases in the middle. The CDR3 spans 12 residues. The CDR3 sequence is CASSANSNEQFF. The CDR3 DNA is TGTGCCAGCAGCGCGAACAGCAATGAGCAGTTCTTC.

The chain joins TRBV7-8 to TRBJ1-4, with D hard to call. The CDR3 sequence is 15 residues long. Per the germline V gene, CDR1 is SGHVS and CDR2 is FQNEAQ. The V end lost 1 base, the J end lost 7 bases, and 13 bases lay between the germline ends. CDR3 loop: CASSLVRNSVEKLFF. DNA for the CDR3: TGTGCCAGCAGCTTAGTCAGGAATTCTGTTGAAAAACTGTTTTTT.

This clone was recorded once. The V and J genes are TRBV12-2 and TRBJ2-3; the DNA was not compared with TRBD2, the D call given in the table. TRBV12-2 is a pseudogene segment. The CDR3 extends over 15 amino acids. CDR3 DNA: TGTGCAAGTCGCTTCAGAGCGGGGGCCACAGATACGCAGTATTTT. This gives the protein CASRFRAGATDTQYF.

This chain uses TRBV27 with TRBJ1-2; tentatively, D is TRBD1 (6 bases). CDR3 length: 14 residues. The germline CDR1 and CDR2 sequences are MNHEY and SMNVEV (reference sequence). Trimming shortened V by 5 bases and J by 3 bases, and 13 bases separated the two germline ends. The CDR3 region is CASSRQGRDYGYTF. The CDR3 region has the DNA TGTGCCAGCAGTCGTCAGGGGAGAGACTATGGCTACACCTTC.

This rearrangement joins TRBV19 to TRBJ2-3, with D perhaps being TRBD1 or TRBD2 (5 bases each). The ends were cut back, 0 bases at V and 1 base at J, with 17 bases in the middle. CDR1 and CDR2 from the germline V gene are LNHDA and SQIVND (reference sequence). The CDR3 consists of 18 residues. CDR3 in amino acids: CASSIDTPRGVGTDTQYF. The CDR3 bases are TGTGCCAGTAGTATAGATACCCCGAGGGGAGTGGGCACAGATACGCAGTATTTT.

CDR3 in DNA: TGTGCCAGCAGCTCGCAAAGCGGGACCTACGAGCAGTACTTC. It encodes CASSSQSGTYEQYF. V and J are TRBV7-2 and TRBJ2-7; 7 bases fit TRBD2. The germline V gene encodes CDR1 SGHTA and CDR2 FQGNSA. CDR3 length: 14 residues. V shed 4 bases and J 2 bases; nucleotides not matched to a gene: 5.

V gene TRBV7-8 combines with J gene TRBJ2-2; TRBD2 matches 8 bases. Germline V gene sequence: CDR1 SGHVS, CDR2 FQNEAQ. CDR3 length: 16 residues. The V gene end was trimmed by 1 base and the J gene end by 6 bases; junction bases not matched to a gene: 7. In DNA, the CDR3 is TGTGCCAGCAGCTTAGACGTAGCGGGGCCACCCGGGGAGCTGTTTTTT. Protein: CASSLDVAGPPGELFF.

V gene TRBV7-3 combines with J gene TRBJ2-2; D is perhaps TRBD1 (6 bases). The CDR3 runs 14 residues. Germline CDR1 SGHTA, CDR2 FQGTGA. Trimming stripped 4 bases from V and 4 bases from J, with 10 bases between. CDR3 in DNA: TGTGCCAGCAGCTGGACACAGGGCACCGGGGAGCTGTTTTTT. Encoded protein: CASSWTQGTGELFF.

The V gene is TRBV25-1, the J gene TRBJ2-5, with TRBD2 as a possible D gene (5 bases). The CDR3 is made up of 13 amino acids. Germline V CDR1 and CDR2: MGHDK, SYGVNS. Trimming shortened V by 1 base and J by 3 bases, and 6 bases separated the two germline ends. The DNA for the CDR3 is TGTGCCAGCAGTGAATTGGGAGAAGAGACCCAGTACTTC. Encoded protein: CASSELGEETQYF. The full variable domain, with the rest looked up from reference TRBV25-1 and TRBJ2-5, is EADIYQTPRYLVIGTGKKITLECSQTMGHDKMYWYQQDPGMELHLIHYSYGVNSTEKGDLSSESTVSRIRTEHFPLTLESARPSHTSQYLCASSELGEETQYFGPGTRLLVL.

V gene TRBV9 combines with J gene TRBJ1-2; 7 bases fit TRBD1. The CDR3 totals 16 residues. Germline values: CDR1 SGDLS, CDR2 YYNGEE. V gave up 4 bases and J gave up 5 bases; unmatched junction bases: 14. CDR3 sequence (DNA): TGTGCCAGCAGCTCAGGGGGGGGGAACAACTTATATGGCTACACCTTC. Residues: CASSSGGGNNLYGYTF.

The rearrangement joins TRBV7-2 to TRBJ2-7; possibly TRBD2 for D (5 bases). Germline assignment: CDR1 SGHTA and CDR2 FQGNSA. Trimming shortened V by 2 bases and J by 7 bases, and 15 bases separated the two germline ends. The CDR3 totals 14 residues. For the CDR3, the DNA is TGTGCCAGCAGCTTACGTCCTAGCTCAGCTGAGCAGTACTTC. Translation gives CASSLRPSSAEQYF.

The chain carries TRBV14 and TRBJ1-2; no reliable D call. The V gene lost 2 bases and the J gene lost 5 bases, with 24 bases spanning the gap. Germline-derived CDR1 and CDR2 are SGHDN and FVKESK. The CDR3 has 18 residues. The CDR3 is CASSQLPSLDHLLYGYTF. In nucleotides, the CDR3 is TGTGCCAGCAGCCAACTCCCCTCGCTCGACCACCTGCTTTATGGCTACACCTTC.

The V call is TRBV6-5, the J call TRBJ1-6, with a possible D match to TRBD1 (5 bases). This CDR3 contains 13 residues. V was cut by 6 bases and J by 6 bases, with 9 bases left in between. CDR1 and CDR2 (germline): MNHEY, SVGAGI. The CDR3 loop is CASRDTINSPLHF. The CDR3 DNA reads as TGTGCCAGCAGGGACACCATTAATTCACCCCTCCACTTT.

This chain connects TRBV6-1 to TRBJ2-4, with TRBD1 identical over 9 bases. Germline V CDR1 and CDR2: MNHNS, SASEGT. The CDR3 sequence is 17 residues long. V trimming: 4 bases; J trimming: 6 bases; junction bases outside the gene matches: 13. The CDR3 DNA reads as TGTGCCAGCAGTGCCTCATATACAGGGGGCGCGGTAAACATTCAGTACTTC. Amino acids: CASSASYTGGAVNIQYF.

The V and J genes are TRBV7-9 and TRBJ1-1; the D is unclear. The germline V gene encodes CDR1 SEHNR and CDR2 FQNEAQ (reference sequence). The CDR3 is 11 residues long. Trimming left V 0 bases short and J 11 bases short, with 7 bases between. CDR3 sequence: CASSLASWAFF. For the CDR3, the DNA is TGTGCCAGCAGCTTAGCCTCCTGGGCTTTCTTT.

V is TRBV7-2 and J is TRBJ2-7, with 10 bases identical to TRBD2. The germline V gene encodes CDR1 SGHTA and CDR2 FQGNSA. J lost 5 bases, V lost 8 bases, and 9 bases had no gene match. This CDR3 comprises 14 residues. CDR3 sequence: CASGQAGGRHEQYF. DNA for the CDR3: TGTGCCAGCGGCCAAGCGGGGGGGAGGCACGAGCAGTACTTC.

The CDR3 loop is CASSWDRTNTEAFF. The CDR3, as DNA: TGCGCCAGCAGCTGGGACAGGACGAACACTGAAGCTTTCTTT. This chain connects TRBV5-1 to TRBJ1-1, with 8 bases fitting TRBD1. V was pared by 3 bases and J by 1 base, with 2 bases of the junction left unmatched. Germline-derived CDR1 and CDR2 are SGHRS and YFSETQ. There are 14 residues in the CDR3.

This chain connects TRBV5-1 to TRBJ2-1, with D unresolved. Germline loops: CDR1 SGHRS, CDR2 YFSETQ. Trimming took 4 bases from V and 7 from J, leaving 12 bases between them. The CDR3 spans 13 residues. The CDR3 coding sequence is TGCGCCAGCAGCCTCACAGTGGGGAATGAGCAGTTCTTC. Encoded protein: CASSLTVGNEQFF.

The chain recombines TRBV6-5 with TRBJ1-3; D unresolved. CDR3 length: 11 amino acids. Per the germline V gene, CDR1 is MNHEY and CDR2 is SVGAGI. V was clipped by 0 bases and J by 8 bases, with 2 bases between them. This chain's CDR3 is CASSYSHTIYF. Written as DNA, the CDR3 is TGTGCCAGCAGTTACTCTCACACCATATATTTT.

This chain joins TRBV7-8 and TRBJ1-1, with D unresolved. The CDR3 is 14 amino acids. Germline lookup yields CDR1 SGHVS and CDR2 FQNEAQ. V lost 5 bases, J lost 1 base, and 11 bases lay in between. CDR3 amino acids: CASSGRWKNTEAFF. The CDR3 DNA follows: TGTGCCAGCAGCGGGAGGTGGAAGAACACTGAAGCTTTCTTT.

This chain joins TRBV14 and TRBJ1-1; D not resolved. The germline V gene has CDR1 SGHDN and CDR2 FVKESK. The length of the CDR3 is 14 residues. Between the trimmed V and J ends, which lost 0 bases and 8 bases, there was a span of 13 bases. The CDR3 sequence: CASSQDNSRGEAFF. The DNA for the CDR3 is TGTGCCAGCAGCCAAGATAACAGCCGTGGCGAAGCTTTCTTT. The whole variable domain, remainder taken from reference TRBV14 and TRBJ1-1, is EAGVTQFPSHSVIEKGQTVTLRCDPISGHDNLYWYRRVMGKEIKFLLHFVKESKQDESGMPNNRFLAERTGGTYSTLKVQPAELEDSGVYFCASSQDNSRGEAFFGQGTRLTVV.

The J gene is TRBJ1-5, the V gene TRBV2, with 9 bases identical to TRBD1. The CDR3 is 15 residues long. The V and J ends lost 7 bases and 2 bases, in that order; junction bases with no gene match: 6. Germline CDR1 is SNHLY and CDR2 is FYNNEI. The DNA of the CDR3 is TGTGCCAGCACTCTTCGGACAGGGGGCAATCAGCCCCAGCATTTT. This encodes CASTLRTGGNQPQHF.

CDR3 protein: CASSQEIGGFPGELFF. The DNA of the CDR3 is TGCGCCAGCAGCCAAGAAATTGGTGGGTTTCCCGGGGAGCTGTTTTTT. V gene TRBV4-3 combines with J gene TRBJ2-2; no clear D. This CDR3 region has 16 residues. Germline V gene sequence: CDR1 LGHNA, CDR2 YSLEER. V was cut by 0 bases and J by 6 bases, with 14 bases left in between.

CDR3 nucleotides: TGCGCCAGCAGCCAAGTGGGATATAGCGTTGCCGGGGACTATGGCTACACCTTC. The encoded protein is CASSQVGYSVAGDYGYTF. This chain uses TRBV4-3 with TRBJ1-2; no reliable D call. The germline V gene encodes CDR1 LGHNA and CDR2 YSLEER. The CDR3 runs to 18 residues. V gave up 1 base and J gave up 3 bases, with 21 bases separating them.

The V gene is TRBV10-1, the J gene TRBJ2-3; D may be TRBD2 (6 bases). Germline V gene lookup returns CDR1 WNHNN and CDR2 SYGVQD (reference sequence). The CDR3 covers 17 residues. Trimming removed 5 bases from V and 4 bases from J, with 22 bases in between. Here the CDR3 reads CASSQLRTTNFPDTQYF. The CDR3 coding sequence is TGCGCCAGCAGTCAACTCCGGACTACTAACTTCCCAGATACGCAGTATTTT.

J is TRBJ1-2 and V is TRBV30; TRBD1 might be the D (5 bases). Germline V gene sequence: CDR1 GTSNPN, CDR2 SVGIG (reference sequence). V lost 0 bases, J lost 8 bases, and 10 bases lay in between. This CDR3 is 12 amino acids long. This CDR3 is CAWSVTQGGYTF. The CDR3, as DNA: TGTGCCTGGAGTGTAACGCAGGGCGGCTACACCTTC.

The genes are TRBV29-1 and TRBJ1-1; D not certain. This CDR3 region has 11 residues. CDR1 is SQVTM and CDR2 is ANQGSEA in the germline V gene. Trimming took off 7 bases at V and 7 bases at J, with 13 bases between the two ends. This chain's CDR3 is CSAGDGYEAFF. The CDR3 coding sequence is TGCAGCGCTGGTGACGGATATGAAGCTTTCTTT.

The V gene is TRBV6-1, the J gene TRBJ2-7, with 8 bases lining up with TRBD2. Germline V CDR1 and CDR2: MNHNS, SASEGT. Unmatched junction bases numbered 3, after V lost 2 bases and J lost 0 bases. This CDR3 region has 15 residues. CDR3 DNA sequence: TGTGCCAGCAGTGAACGGGGGGGCCTCTCCTACGAGCAGTACTTC. Amino acids: CASSERGGLSYEQYF.

This clone was seen only once. The chain joins TRBV11-2 to TRBJ2-5; 8 nucleotides agree with TRBD2. Losses at the gene ends were 0 bases for V and 7 bases for J; bases not matched to a gene: 7. In germline, CDR1 is SGHAT, CDR2 FQNNGV. This CDR3 contains 15 residues. CDR3 loop: CASSLDRGGPGTQYF. In DNA, the CDR3 is TGTGCCAGCAGCTTAGATCGGGGGGGTCCCGGGACCCAGTACTTC.

This chain joins TRBV11-3 and TRBJ2-5; 7 bases are shared with TRBD1. V shed 0 bases, J shed 1 base, and the junction held 8 bases outside the gene matches. The germline V gene has CDR1 SGHNT and CDR2 YENEEA. The CDR3 extends over 17 amino acids. This chain's CDR3 is CASSLEAGTEAQETQYF. The CDR3, as DNA: TGTGCCAGCAGCTTAGAGGCCGGGACAGAGGCCCAAGAGACCCAGTACTTC. Variable domain in full (rest from reference TRBV11-3 and TRBJ2-5): EAGVVQSPRYKIIEKKQPVAFWCNPISGHNTLYWYLQNLGQGPELLIRYENEEAVDDSQLPKDRFSAERLKGVDSTLKIQPAELGDSAVYLCASSLEAGTEAQETQYFGPGTRLLVL.